A single sample is the source of the 7 T cell receptor beta chains below, sequenced in a study of T cells in Graves' hyperthyroidism and ophthalmopathy (dated by TCRdb to between 2018 and 2021). Library prep was done by multiplex PCR. The sequencing machine was an Illumina HiSeq 2000. The TCR beta CDR3 regions were amplified from RNA transcripts. The first round of RT-PCR for the TCR CDR3 was performed with the HTBI primer set and the Qiagen OneStep RT-PCR kit. Starting from the raw public reads, TCRdb applied fastp trimming at Q25, assembled clones with MiXCR and retained in-frame beta chains. Entries that share a CDR3 protein sequence are merged under the most common genes and DNA. This sample lists around 50,000 distinct CDR3 sequences; over 40% were detected once. Roughly 9.7% of the sample comes from the top ten. Source material: blood. These receptors were obtained from a woman aged 50 to 65 with Graves' ophthalmopathy.

As regards this clonotype: An end of the junction differs from the germline gene, which may be a read error. The chain recombines TRBV10-3 with TRBJ2-2, with a weak D call TRBD2 (5 bases). The CDR3 extends over 14 amino acids. Germline V CDR1 and CDR2: ENHRY, SYGVKD. CDR3 DNA sequence: TGTGCCATCAGGGACCTTGAGGGAGCCGGGGTGCTGTTTTTT. This gives the protein CAIRDLEGAGVLFF.

This clonotype was observed many times. This chain connects TRBV5-6 to TRBJ2-1; possibly TRBD2 for D (5 bases). V shed 0 bases and J shed 9 bases, with 13 bases lying between them. The germline gives CDR1 SGHDT, CDR2 YYEEEE. The CDR3 has 14 residues. The DNA of the CDR3 is TGTGCCAGCAGCTTGGGAGGGAGTAGGACTGAGCAGTTCTTC. It yields the protein CASSLGGSRTEQFF. Full variable domain (rest looked up from reference TRBV5-6 and TRBJ2-1): DAGVTQSPTHLIKTRGQQVTLRCSPKSGHDTVSWYQQALGQGPQFIFQYYEEEERQRGNFPDRFSGHQFPNYSSELNVNALLLGDSALYLCASSLGGSRTEQFFGPGTRLTVL.

Many counts were recorded for this clonotype. The chain uses TRBV2 and TRBJ1-5, with D tentatively TRBD1 (5 bases). Per the germline V gene, CDR1 is SNHLY and CDR2 is FYNNEI. Trimming removed 6 bases from V and 3 bases from J, with 15 bases in between. CDR3 size: 15 residues. The CDR3 DNA is TGTGCCAGCAGGCAGGGAGCCGGCTTCAATCAGCCCCAGCATTTT. Amino acid sequence: CASRQGAGFNQPQHF.

This clonotype occurred a few times. One base away lies a much larger clone, so this may be a sequencing read error. This rearrangement joins TRBV6-6 to TRBJ2-7; D is perhaps TRBD2 (6 bases). The CDR3 runs to 15 residues. Germline lookup yields CDR1 MNHNY and CDR2 SVGAGI (reference sequence). V dropped 2 bases and J dropped 2 bases, with 13 bases sitting between them. The CDR3 loop is CASSYVGGGAYEQYF. The CDR3 DNA sequence: TGTGCCAGCAGTTACGTGGGGGGAGGCGCCTACGAGCAGTACTTC.

The CDR3: CASRLAGAETQYF. The CDR3 nucleotides are TGTGCCAGCAGGCTAGCGGGGGCAGAGACCCAGTACTTC. J is TRBJ2-5 and V is TRBV2; 10 positions match TRBD2. CDR1 is SNHLY and CDR2 is FYNNEI in the germline V gene. The CDR3 contains 13 residues. J gave up 4 bases and V 6 bases, and 2 bases lay outside the gene matches.

This clonotype was found many times. The rearrangement links TRBV6-6 to TRBJ2-5, with no clear D. CDR3 length: 14 residues. V shed 1 base and J shed 2 bases, with 8 bases lying between them. From germline, CDR1 is MNHNY and CDR2 SVGAGI (reference sequence). The CDR3 sequence: CASSYYDTQETQYF. The CDR3 DNA reads as TGTGCCAGCAGTTACTATGACACTCAAGAGACCCAGTACTTC.

A note on this clonotype: The conserved closing phenylalanine or tryptophan is absent in this CDR3, likely reflecting a read error. The DNA is omitted, as the CDR3 cannot be located on it reliably, and the CDR3 follows TCRdb's listing. This sequence joins TRBV5-1 and TRBJ1-1. The CDR3 spans 8 amino acids, including both terminal residues. Germline CDR1 is SGHRS and CDR2 is YFSETQ. CDR3 sequence: CASSLEPH.